The sequence of this TCR beta chain was determined in a study of Ad26.COV2.S vaccination and SARS-CoV-2 variants. Treatment specified: roughly 18 received Ad26.COV2.S at low or high dose, single or two shots; roughly five received placebo; per-sample allocation not given. The investigators took samples on day 63 after the first vaccine or placebo injection. Method: immunoSEQ multiplex PCR; TCRdb's copy keeps in-frame clones and lacks some. The sample shows fewer than 900,000 clones, more than 80% of them seen only once. This clone was found a few times. V lost 7 bases to trimming and J lost 0 bases, with 16 bases between them. This CDR3 comprises 15 residues. From germline, CDR1 is SGHDT and CDR2 YYEEEE.

The sequence was obtained from a person between 18 and 65 years old who received the Ad26.COV2.S COVID-19 vaccine or a placebo. The V gene is TRBV5-6, the J gene TRBJ1-1, with D tentatively TRBD1 (6 bases). The material was peripheral blood, obtained in a trial of Ad26.COV2.S vaccine versus placebo. The CDR3 here is CASGITGYLNTEAFF. The CDR3 DNA follows: TGTGCCAGCGGAATCACAGGGTATTTGAACACTGAAGCTTTCTTT.